This T cell receptor beta chain stems from a study of T-cell reconstitution after alpha-beta-depleted transplantation in children. Study conclusions and caveats: Surviving recipient cells, namely T cells and thymic progenitors, were the source of high day-60 TCRbeta diversity in some patients. Reportedly, only several hundred clones from non-depleted graft cells drove alpha-beta T-cell counts at about two months.

Notes on this clonotype: Antigen specificity is unknown.

Unique molecular identifiers were built into the TCRbeta library. TCRdb re-called the PCR reads through MiXCR, storing one row per CDR3 protein. The data show 100,000 to 130,000 distinct CDR3 sequences, 5.5% to 6.5% seen once. The CDR3 is 12 amino acids. Germline CDR1 reads SEHNR; CDR2 reads FQNEAQ (reference sequence). Trimming removed 5 bases at V and 7 bases at J, with 9 bases between. The material was PBMCs, mostly from graft donor cells, obtained 360 days after TCRalphabeta/CD19-depleted stem cell transplant. J is TRBJ1-5 and V is TRBV7-9; possible D gene TRBD1, 5 bases. The clonotype comes from a male patient between 2 and 10 years old who had a stem cell transplant for acute lymphoblastic leukemia, so the T cells may come from the graft donor. DNA for the CDR3: TGTGCCAGCAGCCAATGGGGGCAGCCCCAGCATTTT. It is translated as CASSQWGQPQHF.